This TCR beta chain was sequenced in a study of monozygotic twins with inflammatory bowel disease. Whole-study findings and limits: There were differing immunosuppressive treatments, which may have added variability to patient repertoires. Versus healthy twins, IBD patients showed fewer clonotypes shared with others, especially with disease activity.

TCRdb re-analyzed the 5' RACE reads; it lists each CDR3 protein once, without DNA. Its table records around 450,000 distinct CDR3 sequences. CDR1 and CDR2 (germline): SGHTA, FQGTGA. This CDR3 region has 15 residues. Concerning this clonotype: Its antigen is currently unknown.

Input material: blood. The chain combines TRBV7-3 with TRBJ2-3; TCRdb proposes TRBD1, but this gene call is untestable without DNA. This sequence originates from a human donor with ulcerative colitis or Crohn's disease, or a healthy co-twin of an affected twin (not recorded which). This CDR3 reads CASSLQGTHTDTQYF.